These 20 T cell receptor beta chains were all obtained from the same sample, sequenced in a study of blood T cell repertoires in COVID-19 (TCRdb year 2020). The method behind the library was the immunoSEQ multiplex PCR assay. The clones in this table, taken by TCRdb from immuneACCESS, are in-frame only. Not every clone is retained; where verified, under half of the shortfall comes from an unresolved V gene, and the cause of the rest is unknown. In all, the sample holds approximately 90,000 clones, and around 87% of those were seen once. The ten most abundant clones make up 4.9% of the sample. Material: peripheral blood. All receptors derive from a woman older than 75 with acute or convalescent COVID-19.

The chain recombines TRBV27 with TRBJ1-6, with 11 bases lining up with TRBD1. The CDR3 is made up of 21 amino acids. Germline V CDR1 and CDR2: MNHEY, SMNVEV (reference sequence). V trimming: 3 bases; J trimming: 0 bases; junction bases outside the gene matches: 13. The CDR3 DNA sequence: TGTGCCAGCAGTTTCTCGCCCCATGGGACAGGGGGGAGCTCCTATAATTCACCCCTCCACTTT. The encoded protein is CASSFSPHGTGGSSYNSPLHF.

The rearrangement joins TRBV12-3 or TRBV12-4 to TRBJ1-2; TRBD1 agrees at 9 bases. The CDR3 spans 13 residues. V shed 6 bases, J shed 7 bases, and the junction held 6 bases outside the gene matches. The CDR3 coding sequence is TGTGCCAGCAGGGGACAGGGAGGGACTGGCTACACCTTC. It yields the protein CASRGQGGTGYTF.

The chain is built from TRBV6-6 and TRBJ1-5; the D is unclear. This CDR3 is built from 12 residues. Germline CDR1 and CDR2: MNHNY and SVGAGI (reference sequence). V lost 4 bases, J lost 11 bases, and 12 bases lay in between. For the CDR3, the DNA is TGTGCCAGCAGTTCCCAACAAACCTCCCAGCATTTT. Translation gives CASSSQQTSQHF.

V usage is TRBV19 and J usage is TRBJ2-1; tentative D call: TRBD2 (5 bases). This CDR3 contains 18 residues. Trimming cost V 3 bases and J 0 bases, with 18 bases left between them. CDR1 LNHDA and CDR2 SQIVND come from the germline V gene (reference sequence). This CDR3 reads CASSIPTGIAGSYNEQFF. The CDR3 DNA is TGTGCCAGTAGTATCCCCACGGGAATCGCGGGCTCCTACAATGAGCAGTTCTTC.

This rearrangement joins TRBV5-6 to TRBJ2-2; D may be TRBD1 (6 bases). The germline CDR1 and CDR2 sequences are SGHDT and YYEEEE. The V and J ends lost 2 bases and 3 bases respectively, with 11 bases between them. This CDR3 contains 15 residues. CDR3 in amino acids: CASSLHRTDTGELFF. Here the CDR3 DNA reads TGTGCCAGCAGCTTACACCGGACAGACACCGGGGAGCTGTTTTTT.

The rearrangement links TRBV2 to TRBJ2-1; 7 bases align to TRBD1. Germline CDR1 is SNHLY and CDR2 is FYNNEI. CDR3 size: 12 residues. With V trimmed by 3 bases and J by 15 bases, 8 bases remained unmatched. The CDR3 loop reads CASSDSRQGPFF. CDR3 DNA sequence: TGTGCCAGCAGTGATTCTCGACAGGGCCCGTTCTTC.

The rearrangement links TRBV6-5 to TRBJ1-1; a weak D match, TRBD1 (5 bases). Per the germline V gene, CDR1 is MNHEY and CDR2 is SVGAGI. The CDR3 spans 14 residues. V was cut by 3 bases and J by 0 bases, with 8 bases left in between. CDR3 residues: CASSYTGMNTEAFF. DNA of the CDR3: TGTGCCAGCAGTTATACAGGCATGAACACTGAAGCTTTCTTT.

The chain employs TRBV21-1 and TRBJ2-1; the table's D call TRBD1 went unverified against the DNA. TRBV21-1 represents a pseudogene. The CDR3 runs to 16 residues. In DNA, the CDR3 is TGTGCCAGCAGCAAAGGGGGGACAGGGGAGGTTCATGAGCAGTTCTTC. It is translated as CASSKGGTGEVHEQFF.

CDR3 sequence reads: CASKGPRDPGGTIYF. CDR3 nucleotide sequence: TGTGCCAGCAAGGGACCCCGCGACCCGGGGGGCACCATATATTTT. The gene calls are TRBV6-5 and TRBJ1-3, with TRBD1 as a possible D gene (5 bases). The germline V gene has CDR1 MNHEY and CDR2 SVGAGI. Trimming removed 7 bases at V and 9 bases at J, with 22 bases between. There are 15 residues in the CDR3.

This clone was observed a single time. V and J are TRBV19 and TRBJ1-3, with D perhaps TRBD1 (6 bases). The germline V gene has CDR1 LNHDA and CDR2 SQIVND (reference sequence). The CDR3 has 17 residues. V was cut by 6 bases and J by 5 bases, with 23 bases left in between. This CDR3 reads CASRAERTAVGRNTIYF. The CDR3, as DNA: TGTGCCAGTAGGGCGGAAAGGACAGCCGTCGGCAGAAACACCATATATTTT.

The CDR3: CASSLGLAGGRETQYF. The CDR3 coding sequence is TGCGCCAGCAGCTTAGGACTAGCGGGGGGTCGGGAGACCCAGTACTTC. The chain is built from TRBV5-1 and TRBJ2-5; 14 positions agree with TRBD2. Germline CDR1 reads SGHRS; CDR2 reads YFSETQ. V lost 2 bases, J lost 5 bases, and 5 bases stayed unmatched. This CDR3 comprises 16 residues.

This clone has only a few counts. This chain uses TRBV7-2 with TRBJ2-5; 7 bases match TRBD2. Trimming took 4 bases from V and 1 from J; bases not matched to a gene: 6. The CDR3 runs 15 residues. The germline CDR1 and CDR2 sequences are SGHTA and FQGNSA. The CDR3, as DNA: TGTGCCAGCAGCTCCGTGGGGGGGACCCAAGAGACCCAGTACTTC. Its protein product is CASSSVGGTQETQYF.

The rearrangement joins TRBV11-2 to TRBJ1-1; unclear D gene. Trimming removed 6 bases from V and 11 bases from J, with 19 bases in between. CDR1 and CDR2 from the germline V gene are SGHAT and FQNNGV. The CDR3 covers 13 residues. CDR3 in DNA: TGTGCCAGCAGTCAAAATTCGGTGGTAAGCGCTTTCTTT. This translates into CASSQNSVVSAFF.

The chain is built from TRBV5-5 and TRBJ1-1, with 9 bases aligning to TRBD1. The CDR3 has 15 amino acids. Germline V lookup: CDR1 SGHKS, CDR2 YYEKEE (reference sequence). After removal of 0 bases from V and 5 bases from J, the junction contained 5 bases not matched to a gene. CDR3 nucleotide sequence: TGTGCCAGCAGCTTGGAAGTCGGACAGGGGACTGAAGCTTTCTTT. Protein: CASSLEVGQGTEAFF. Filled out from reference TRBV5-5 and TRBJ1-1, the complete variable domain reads DAGVTQSPTHLIKTRGQQVTLRCSPISGHKSVSWYQQVLGQGPQFIFQYYEKEERGRGNFPDRFSARQFPNYSSELNVNALLLGDSALYLCASSLEVGQGTEAFFGQGTRLTVV.

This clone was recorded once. The CDR3 DNA reads TGCGCCAGCAGCCAAATACAGGGGGGAGACAATGAAAAACTGTTTTTT. Its protein is CASSQIQGGDNEKLFF. The chain uses TRBV4-1 and TRBJ1-4; 8 bases are shared with TRBD1. The CDR3 is 16 residues long. CDR1 and CDR2 from the germline V gene are MGHRA and YSYEKL. Trimming took 2 bases from V and 5 from J; bases not matched to a gene: 7.

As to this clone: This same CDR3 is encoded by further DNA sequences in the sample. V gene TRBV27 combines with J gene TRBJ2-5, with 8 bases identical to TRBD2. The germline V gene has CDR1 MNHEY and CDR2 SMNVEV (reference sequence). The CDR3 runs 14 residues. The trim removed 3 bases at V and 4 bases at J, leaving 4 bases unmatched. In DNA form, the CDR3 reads TGTGCCAGCAGTTTTGGACTAGCAGGAGAGACCCAGTACTTC. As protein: CASSFGLAGETQYF.

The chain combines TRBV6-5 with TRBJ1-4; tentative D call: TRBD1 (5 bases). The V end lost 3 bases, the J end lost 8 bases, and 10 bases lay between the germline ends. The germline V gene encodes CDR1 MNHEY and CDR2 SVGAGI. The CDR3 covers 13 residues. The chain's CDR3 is CASSYSGEEKLFF. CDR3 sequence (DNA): TGTGCCAGCAGTTATTCGGGGGAGGAAAAACTGTTTTTT.

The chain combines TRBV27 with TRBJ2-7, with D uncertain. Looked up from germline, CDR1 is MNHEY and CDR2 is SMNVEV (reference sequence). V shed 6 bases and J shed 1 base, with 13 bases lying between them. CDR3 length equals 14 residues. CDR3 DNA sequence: TGTGCCAGCAGCCCTTTGGCAGTTTCCTACGAGCAGTACTTC. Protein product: CASSPLAVSYEQYF.

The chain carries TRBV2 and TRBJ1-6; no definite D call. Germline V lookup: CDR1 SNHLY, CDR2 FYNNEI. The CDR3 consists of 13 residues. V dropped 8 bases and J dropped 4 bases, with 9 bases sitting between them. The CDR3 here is CASGQAYNSPLHF. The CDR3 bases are TGTGCCAGCGGGCAGGCTTATAATTCACCCCTCCACTTT.

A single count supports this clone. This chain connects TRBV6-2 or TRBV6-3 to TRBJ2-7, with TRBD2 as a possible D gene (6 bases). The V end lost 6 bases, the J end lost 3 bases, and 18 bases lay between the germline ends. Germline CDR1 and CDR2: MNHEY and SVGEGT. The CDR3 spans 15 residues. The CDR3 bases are TGTGCCAGCAGCCCGGGCGGCTGGGGAGGCTACGAGCAGTACTTC. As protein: CASSPGGWGGYEQYF.